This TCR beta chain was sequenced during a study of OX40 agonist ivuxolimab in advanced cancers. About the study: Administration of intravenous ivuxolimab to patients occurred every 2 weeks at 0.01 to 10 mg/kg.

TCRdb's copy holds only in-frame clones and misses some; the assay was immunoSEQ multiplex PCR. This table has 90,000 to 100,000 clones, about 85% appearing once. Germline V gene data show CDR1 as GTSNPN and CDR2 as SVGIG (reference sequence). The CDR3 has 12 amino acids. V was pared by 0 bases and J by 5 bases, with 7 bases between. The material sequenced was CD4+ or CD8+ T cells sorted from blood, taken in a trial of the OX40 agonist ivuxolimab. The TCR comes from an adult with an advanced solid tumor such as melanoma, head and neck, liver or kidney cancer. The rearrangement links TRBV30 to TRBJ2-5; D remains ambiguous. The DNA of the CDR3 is TGTGCCTGGAGTGTACAGTCGGAGACCCAGTACTTC. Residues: CAWSVQSETQYF.